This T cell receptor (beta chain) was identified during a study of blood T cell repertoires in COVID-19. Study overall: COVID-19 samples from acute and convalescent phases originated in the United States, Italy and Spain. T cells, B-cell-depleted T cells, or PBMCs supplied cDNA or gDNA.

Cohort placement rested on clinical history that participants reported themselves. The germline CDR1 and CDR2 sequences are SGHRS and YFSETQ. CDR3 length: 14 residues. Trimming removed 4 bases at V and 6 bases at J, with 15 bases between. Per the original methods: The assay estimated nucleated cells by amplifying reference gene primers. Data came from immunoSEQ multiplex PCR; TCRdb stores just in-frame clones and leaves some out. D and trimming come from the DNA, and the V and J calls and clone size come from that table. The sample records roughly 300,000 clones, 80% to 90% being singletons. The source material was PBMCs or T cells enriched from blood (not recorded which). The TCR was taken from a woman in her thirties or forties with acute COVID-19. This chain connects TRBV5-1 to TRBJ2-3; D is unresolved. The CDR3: CASSHLGMVDTQYF. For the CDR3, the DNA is TGCGCCAGCAGCCATCTAGGTATGGTGGATACGCAGTATTTT.